A selection of T cell receptor beta chains follows, all from one sample in a study of control samples from healthy donors and cancer patients. Repertoires were generated with immunoSEQ multiplex PCR, while TCRdb's copy carries only in-frame clones and drops some. The sample has approximately 86,000 clones; more than 70% are singletons. What was sequenced was blood. All receptors derive from a woman between 40 and 50 years old in good health. The CDR3 runs from the conserved cysteine through the conserved F or W. The order of the fields is J gene, V gene, clone size, CDR3 protein. A clone size is listed for some rows: how often the clone was seen (once, few, many), or a class if it is expanded.

>TRBJ1-2|TRBV27|.
CASRGTYYGYTF
>TRBJ2-1|TRBV19|.
CASEGRGGLAEQFF
>TRBJ1-3|TRBV19|few
CASSPGQVYSGNTIYF
>TRBJ1-4|TRBV12-3/TRBV12-4|once
CASSYGGLKKLFF
>TRBJ1-4|TRBV18|.
CASSPQGGTEKLFF
>TRBJ2-7|TRBV27|.
CASSFSPASHYEQYF
>TRBJ2-2|TRBV7-8|.
CASSHLGSGELFF
>TRBJ1-1|TRBV10-3|.
CAISESLETEAFF
>TRBJ2-1|TRBV7-2|.
CASSLFGGRVYNEQFF
>TRBJ1-1|TRBV7-8|.
CASSATLGTAKTEAFF
>TRBJ2-2|TRBV11-3|once
CASSKLGGAPWSGELFF
>TRBJ2-1|TRBV18|.
CASSPQLLAGTPSYNEQFF
>TRBJ2-7|TRBV10-3|.
CAISRLAGGSGNEQYF
>TRBJ2-1|TRBV20-1|.
CSPKAGDEQFF
>TRBJ1-1|TRBV2|.
CASSLRHEGWNTEAFF
>TRBJ1-2|TRBV5-5|.
CASSSGLYGYTF
>TRBJ1-1|TRBV18|.
CASSPGGEAFF
>TRBJ2-5|TRBV20-1|.
CSASREGTQYF
>TRBJ2-7|TRBV12-5|.
CASLSGSHEQYF
>TRBJ1-4|TRBV15|.
CATSRDWPRANEKLFF
>TRBJ2-7|TRBV18|.
CASSPGGDEQYF
>TRBJ2-5|TRBV24-1|.
CATSEGGTGGETQYF
>TRBJ2-5|TRBV2|few
CASSVGTGGEETQYF
>TRBJ2-7|TRBV3-1/TRBV3-2|few
CASSPSVAGEPAYEQYF
>TRBJ1-3|TRBV28|few
CASGRLGSGNTIYF
>TRBJ1-1|TRBV29-1|.
CSVLDRATEAFF
>TRBJ2-1|TRBV4-1|.
CASSQGHGGDRVEQFF
>TRBJ2-3|TRBV6-2/TRBV6-3|.
CASSYHPTSGTKSTDTQYF
>TRBJ1-6|TRBV27|.
CASSSTDIYNSPLHF
>TRBJ2-3|TRBV11-3|.
CASSLSVPGDTQYF
>TRBJ1-1|TRBV7-9|.
CASSPRTVMNTEAFF
>TRBJ2-1|TRBV5-6|.
CASSPAQRPYNEQFF
>TRBJ1-6|TRBV7-8|.
CASSLAGGNSPLHF
>TRBJ2-2|TRBV11-3|.
CASSSTGTGGFRELFF
>TRBJ2-6|TRBV2|.
CASTQSGANVLTF
>TRBJ2-5|TRBV24-1|.
CATSDPSGQETQYF
>TRBJ1-5|TRBV12-5|many
CASGLVLAGGSNQPQHF
>TRBJ2-6|TRBV19|.
CASSPRQGGRAGANVLTF
>TRBJ2-7|TRBV7-8|.
CASSLVPVPDYEQYF
>TRBJ2-5|TRBV5-4|.
CASSLGSPQLQETQYF
>TRBJ1-6|TRBV18|.
CASSPRGRTVDNSPLHF
>TRBJ1-3|TRBV18|.
CASSPGQVSAGNTIYF
>TRBJ2-2|TRBV15|.
CATSTEGGQANTGELFF
>TRBJ2-2|TRBV5-1|.
CASSLEQAPGTGELFF
>TRBJ2-1|TRBV12-3/TRBV12-4|.
CASSSRSSRGQFF
>TRBJ1-4|TRBV6-6|.
CASSSPPATNEKLFF
>TRBJ1-2|TRBV7-9|once
CASSFPVVSGNGYTF
>TRBJ2-1|TRBV20-1|.
CSARVINEQFF